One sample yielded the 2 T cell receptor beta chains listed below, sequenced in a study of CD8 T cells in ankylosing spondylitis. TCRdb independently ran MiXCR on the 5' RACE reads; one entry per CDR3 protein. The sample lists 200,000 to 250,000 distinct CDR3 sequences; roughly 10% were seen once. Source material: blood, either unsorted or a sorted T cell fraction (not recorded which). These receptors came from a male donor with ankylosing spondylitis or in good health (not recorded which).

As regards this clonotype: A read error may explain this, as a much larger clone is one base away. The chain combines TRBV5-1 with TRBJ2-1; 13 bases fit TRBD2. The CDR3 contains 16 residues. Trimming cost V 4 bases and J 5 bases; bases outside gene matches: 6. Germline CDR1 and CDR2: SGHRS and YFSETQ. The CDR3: CASSAVLAGGNNEQFF. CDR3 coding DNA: TGCGCCAGCAGCGCGGTACTAGCGGGGGGGAACAATGAGCAGTTCTTC.

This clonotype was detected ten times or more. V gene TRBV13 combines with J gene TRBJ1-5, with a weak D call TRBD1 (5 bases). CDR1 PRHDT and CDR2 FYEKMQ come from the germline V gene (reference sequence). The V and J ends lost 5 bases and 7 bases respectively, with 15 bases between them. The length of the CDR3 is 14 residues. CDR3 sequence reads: CASSDGTAVQPQHF. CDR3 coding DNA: TGTGCCAGCAGCGACGGGACGGCCGTACAGCCCCAGCATTTT.